Listed below are T cell receptor beta chains from one sample, sequenced in a study of blood T cell repertoires in COVID-19. Clones were read by immunoSEQ multiplex PCR, and TCRdb kept only the in-frame ones, dropping some. The sample shows some 300,000 clones, 90% of them seen only once. Sequences were obtained from peripheral blood. These TCRs come from a woman in her 40s with COVID-19, enrolled during active disease. Each CDR3 is given with its conserved first and last residue. D genes are given only for firm matches. Clone sizes are given selectively: once, few, many, or a class where the clone is expanded.

abundance: NA; d_gene: NA; v_gene: TRBV15; j_gene: TRBJ1-6; CDR3aa: CATSRGAGLDSPLHF; CDR3nt: TGTGCCACCAGCAGAGGGGCAGGTTTGGATTCACCCCTCCACTTT
abundance: NA; d_gene: TRBD1; v_gene: TRBV7-2; j_gene: TRBJ2-7; CDR3aa: CASSYAGTGGSYEQYF; CDR3nt: TGTGCCAGCAGCTACGCTGGGACAGGGGGCTCCTACGAGCAGTACTTC
abundance: NA; d_gene: TRBD1; v_gene: TRBV5-1; j_gene: TRBJ1-1; CDR3aa: CASSLQGRLNTEAFF; CDR3nt: TGCGCCAGCAGCTTACAGGGGCGATTGAACACTGAAGCTTTCTTT
abundance: NA; d_gene: NA; v_gene: TRBV15; j_gene: TRBJ2-1; CDR3aa: CATSRDKAAIQDEQFF; CDR3nt: TGTGCCACCAGCAGAGATAAAGCGGCTATACAAGATGAGCAGTTCTTC
abundance: NA; d_gene: TRBD2; v_gene: TRBV12-5; j_gene: TRBJ2-1; CDR3aa: CASRSPGGNEQFF; CDR3nt: TGTGCTAGTCGGTCGCCGGGGGGCAATGAGCAGTTCTTC
abundance: NA; d_gene: TRBD1; v_gene: TRBV10-3; j_gene: TRBJ1-2; CDR3aa: CAITRDRSYGYTF; CDR3nt: TGTGCCATCACTAGGGACAGGAGCTATGGCTACACCTTC
abundance: once; d_gene: NA; v_gene: TRBV4-3; j_gene: TRBJ1-1; CDR3aa: CASRTSDGEYTEAFF; CDR3nt: TGCGCCAGCAGGACAAGTGATGGGGAGTACACTGAAGCTTTCTTT
abundance: NA; d_gene: NA; v_gene: TRBV5-6; j_gene: TRBJ2-7; CDR3aa: CASSLAHRFYEQYF; CDR3nt: TGTGCCAGCAGCTTGGCTCACAGGTTCTACGAGCAGTACTTC
abundance: NA; d_gene: TRBD2; v_gene: TRBV4-1; j_gene: TRBJ2-1; CDR3aa: CASSQAGLAVYEQFF; CDR3nt: TGCGCCAGCAGCCAAGCCGGACTAGCTGTGTATGAGCAGTTCTTC
abundance: NA; d_gene: NA; v_gene: TRBV28; j_gene: TRBJ1-2; CDR3aa: CASSPLPRTPYGYTF; CDR3nt: TGTGCCAGCAGCCCCTTGCCCCGGACACCTTATGGCTACACCTTC
abundance: NA; d_gene: TRBD1; v_gene: TRBV9; j_gene: TRBJ2-1; CDR3aa: CASSPGQGNNEQFF; CDR3nt: TGTGCCAGCAGCCCAGGACAGGGAAACAATGAGCAGTTCTTC
abundance: NA; d_gene: NA; v_gene: TRBV11-2; j_gene: TRBJ2-4; CDR3aa: CASSPPLWRSENIQYF; CDR3nt: TGTGCCAGCAGCCCCCCCCTCTGGCGTAGCGAAAACATTCAGTACTTC
abundance: NA; d_gene: NA; v_gene: TRBV5-5; j_gene: TRBJ1-6; CDR3aa: CASSLGGAGSPLHF; CDR3nt: TGTGCCAGCAGCTTGGGAGGGGCGGGATCACCCCTCCACTTT
abundance: NA; d_gene: NA; v_gene: TRBV5-4; j_gene: TRBJ2-2; CDR3aa: CASSLAGGSGELFF; CDR3nt: TGTGCCAGCAGCTTGGCCGGGGGTTCCGGGGAGCTGTTTTTT
abundance: NA; d_gene: TRBD1; v_gene: TRBV5-4; j_gene: TRBJ1-2; CDR3aa: CASSPRTGGWFGYTF; CDR3nt: TGTGCCAGCAGCCCGCGGACAGGGGGGTGGTTCGGCTACACCTTC